The subject of this entry is one T cell receptor beta chain. Its binding antigen is unknown. It has no much larger one-base neighbor in the sample; base qualities were not kept. The CDR3 starts with the cysteine, ends with the phenylalanine, and has 15 residues. Kept here is only the CDR3 DNA, which spans 45 bases and is read in frame from base 1. Sequences KGHSH (CDR1) and LQKENI (CDR2) are obtained from the germline V gene. V lost 3 bases and J lost 7 bases, and the count of bases not matched to a germline gene is 8. TCRbeta CDR3 regions were amplified from genomic DNA using the immunoSEQ Assay, a bias-controlled multiplex PCR. Under the source paper's analysis protocol: Nucleated cell counts per sample were estimated from amplification of reference gene primers within the assay. Sequence reads were collapsed and filtered to measure the absolute abundance of every unique TCRbeta CDR3 rearrangement. For each sample, productive Simpson clonality was calculated by taking the square root of Simpson's diversity index across productive rearrangements. This is the immuneACCESS table as TCRdb keeps it, with only in-frame sequences that have V and J called. A part of the clones is gone; compared with another copy, unresolved V genes explain less than half, and the rest is unexplained. V, J and clone size reflect that table, while D and trimming were determined from the DNA. This sample comprises about 140,000 clones, more than 60% of them detected only once. Less than 2.5% of the sample is in the top ten clones.

Whole blood was collected in K2EDTA tubes by collaborating institutions according to the institutions' own protocols. For TCRbeta analysis, collaborator samples were shipped as frozen whole blood, as isolated PBMCs, or as DNA extracted from either sample type. This entry belongs to a study of blood T cell repertoires in COVID-19 (dated by TCRdb to about 2020). At the level of the whole study: The collaborator samples originated in the United States, Italy and Spain and spanned the acute and convalescent phases of COVID-19. The samples were drawn from two sources: the first 160 participants of the ongoing ImmuneRACE study, and fewer than 1,500 subjects contributed by 6 global collaborators. Subjects who had been exposed to COVID-19, were actively infected with it, or had recovered from it provided the deeply sampled blood TCRbeta repertoires that made up the dataset. The sample metadata nearly always contained a de-identified subject ID, COVID-19 status, age in years and sex. The repertoires were released in a freely available public database intended as a resource for research on the immune response to SARS-CoV-2. The material from the prospective study consisted of cDNA or gDNA derived from T cells, B-cell-depleted T cells, or PBMCs. Where available, HLA class I and class II types were taken from metadata supplied by the sample provider and were not determined by assay-based typing.

What the study reported, not specific to this receptor: The quantity of clinical and demographic metadata differed by source and by participant and was supplied without curation.

This sequence uses TRBV18 and TRBJ2-2, with TRBD1 matching 7 junction bases. The source is a woman in her sixties with acute or convalescent COVID-19. The sample consisted of peripheral blood. The bases read TGTGCCAGCTCACCCCGGGGACAGAGTCTCGGGGAGCTGTTTTTT. This encodes CASSPRGQSLGELFF.